Below, one T cell receptor beta chain is given with its context. Its specificity is not known. The data originate from a study of cytomegalovirus exposure and HLA in healthy donors. At the level of the study: Unique TCRs from HLA-typed donors, 75 million to 100 million of them, were held in an early data release. Study results and caveats: As immune exposure information, only CMV serostatus was available. Most TCR sequences proved rare, with some public TCRs found in many donors.

13 Jbeta primers and 60 Vbeta primers were used for the PCR. Assay: immunoSEQ multiplex PCR; the TCRdb copy retains only in-frame clones and omits some. The sample shows about 160,000 clones, roughly 75% of them seen only once. Healthy bone marrow donors made up the donors. CDR1 SGHNT and CDR2 YENEEA come from the germline V gene. V was clipped by 6 bases and J by 7 bases; unmatched bases: 5. The CDR3 runs to 15 residues. The TCR was taken from a young man in good health and CMV-seronegative. The sequenced sample was PBMCs. The chain links TRBV11-3 to TRBJ2-1; 14 bases match TRBD2. Here the CDR3 DNA reads TGTGCCAGCAGTGGGACTAGCGGGAGTCGGAATGAGCAGTTCTTC. It codes for CASSGTSGSRNEQFF. The full variable domain, with the rest looked up from reference TRBV11-3 and TRBJ2-1, is EAGVVQSPRYKIIEKKQPVAFWCNPISGHNTLYWYLQNLGQGPELLIRYENEEAVDDSQLPKDRFSAERLKGVDSTLKIQPAELGDSAVYLCASSGTSGSRNEQFFGPGTRLTVL.